This TCR beta chain was sequenced in a study of blood T cell repertoires in COVID-19. Study context: The United States, Italy and Spain were the sources of the acute and convalescent COVID-19 samples. The cDNA or gDNA used as material had been derived from T cells, B-cell-depleted T cells, or PBMCs.

Per the study methods: Estimation of nucleated cell counts relied on the amplification of reference gene primers. TCRdb's table, derived via immunoSEQ multiplex PCR, lists solely in-frame clones and lacks some. V and J calls and clone size come straight from that table; D and trimming were deduced from the DNA. The sample records roughly 60,000 clones, 88% being singletons. The CDR3 is 13 amino acids. With 11 bases removed from V and 1 base from J, the gap between germline ends came to 14 bases. The germline V gene has CDR1 MNHEY and CDR2 SVGAGI. The clonotype originates from a man aged 45-65 years with active COVID-19. The sample consisted of peripheral blood. This rearrangement joins TRBV6-5 to TRBJ1-1; tentatively, D is TRBD1 (6 bases). CDR3 region: CASTDSRNTEAFF. CDR3 in DNA: TGTGCCTCAACGGACAGCCGGAACACTGAAGCTTTCTTT.